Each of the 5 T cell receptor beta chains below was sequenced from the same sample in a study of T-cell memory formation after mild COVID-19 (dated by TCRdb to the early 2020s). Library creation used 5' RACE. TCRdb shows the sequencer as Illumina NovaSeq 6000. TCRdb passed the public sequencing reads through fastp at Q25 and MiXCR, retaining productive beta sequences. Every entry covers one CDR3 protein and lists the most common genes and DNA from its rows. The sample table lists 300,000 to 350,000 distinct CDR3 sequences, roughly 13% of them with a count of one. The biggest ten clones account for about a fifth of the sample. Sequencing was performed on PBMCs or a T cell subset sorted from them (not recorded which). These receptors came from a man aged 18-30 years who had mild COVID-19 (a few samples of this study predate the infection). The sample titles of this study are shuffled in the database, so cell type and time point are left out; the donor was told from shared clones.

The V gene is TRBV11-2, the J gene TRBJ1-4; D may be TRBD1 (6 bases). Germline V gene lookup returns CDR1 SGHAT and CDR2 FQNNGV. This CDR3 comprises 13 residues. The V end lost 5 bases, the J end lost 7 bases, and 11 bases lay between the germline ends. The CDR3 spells CASSPRGGEKLFF. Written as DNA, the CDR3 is TGTGCCAGCAGCCCGAGGGGGGGTGAAAAACTGTTTTTT.

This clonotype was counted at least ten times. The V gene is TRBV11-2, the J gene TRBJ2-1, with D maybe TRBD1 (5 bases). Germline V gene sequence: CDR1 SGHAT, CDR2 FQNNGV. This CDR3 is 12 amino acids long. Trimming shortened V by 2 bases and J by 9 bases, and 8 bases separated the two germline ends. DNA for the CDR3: TGTGCCAGCAGCTTACAGGGTTTTGAGCAGTTCTTC. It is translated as CASSLQGFEQFF.

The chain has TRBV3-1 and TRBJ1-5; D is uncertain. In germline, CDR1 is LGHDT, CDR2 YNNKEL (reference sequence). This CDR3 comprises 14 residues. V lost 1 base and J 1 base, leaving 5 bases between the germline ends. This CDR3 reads CASSQGPSNQPQHF. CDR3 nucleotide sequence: TGTGCCAGCAGCCAAGGGCCAAGCAATCAGCCCCAGCATTTT.

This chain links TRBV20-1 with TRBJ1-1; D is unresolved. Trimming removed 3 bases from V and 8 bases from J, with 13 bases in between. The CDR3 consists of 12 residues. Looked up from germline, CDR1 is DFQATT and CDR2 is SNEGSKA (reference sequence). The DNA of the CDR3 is TGCAGTGCTAGTGGGGAATCATCCGAAGCTTTCTTT. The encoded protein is CSASGESSEAFF.

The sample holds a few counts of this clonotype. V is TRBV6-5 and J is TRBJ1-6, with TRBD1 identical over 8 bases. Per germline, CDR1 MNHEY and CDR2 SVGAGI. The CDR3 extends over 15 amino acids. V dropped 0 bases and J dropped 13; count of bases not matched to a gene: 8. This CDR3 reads CASSYSDRVRAPLHF. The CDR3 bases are TGTGCCAGCAGTTACTCGGACAGGGTTCGGGCGCCCCTCCACTTT.